This T cell receptor beta chain comes out of a study of CD8+ T cells in alopecia areata. Per the germline V gene, CDR1 is LNHDA and CDR2 is SQIVND (reference sequence). V shed 3 bases and J shed 0 bases, with 12 bases lying between them. The CDR3 length is 15 residues. This clone was picked up a small number of times. Its specificity is not known. Isolated RNA was reverse transcribed into cDNA used as the sequencing template. TCRdb keeps only in-frame clones here, not all; method: immunoSEQ multiplex PCR. Here the sample spans 150,000 to 250,000 clones, 58% being singletons. Indicated treatment: oral pan-JAK inhibitor, 5-10 mg twice daily. Study outcomes and limitations: Within the top 100, expanded CD8+ clones significantly decreased with tofacitinib, as did scalp clonality.

The source was CD4+ T cells sorted from blood, collected at week 24, from a patient treated with tofacitinib. This rearrangement joins TRBV19 to TRBJ2-7; perhaps TRBD1 as D (6 bases). The sequence came from a human donor with alopecia areata. This CDR3 is CASSIQLGGSYEQYF. The CDR3, as DNA: TGTGCCAGTAGTATTCAACTAGGGGGCTCCTACGAGCAGTACTTC.